The present TCR beta chain was sequenced within a study of blood T cell repertoires in COVID-19. Study-wide background: COVID-19 samples, acute and convalescent, were from the United States, Italy and Spain. Nucleic acid was either cDNA or gDNA, and it came from T cells, B-cell-depleted T cells, or PBMCs.

The CDR3 has 16 residues. The germline V gene has CDR1 LGHNT and CDR2 FRNRAP. V trimming: 1 base; J trimming: 2 bases; junction bases outside the gene matches: 5. Patients from Seattle were sampled longitudinally, starting during active infection. In the original processing: Estimation of nucleated cell counts relied on the amplification of reference gene primers. Sequencing was performed with immunoSEQ multiplex PCR; in TCRdb, only in-frame clones are kept and a portion is missing. D and trimming come from the DNA, and the V and J calls and clone size come from that table. The sample gives approximately 170,000 clones, 70% to 90% of which show up once; roughly 8.4% is in the top ten.

The V call is TRBV12-5, the J call TRBJ2-3; 8 bases are a match to TRBD2. The sequence came from a woman older than 75 with COVID-19, enrolled during active disease. Sequenced: peripheral blood. The CDR3 region is CASGLAREGHTDTQYF. In DNA, the CDR3 is TGTGCTAGTGGTTTGGCCCGGGAGGGACACACAGATACGCAGTATTTT. Using reference TRBV12-5 and TRBJ2-3 for the parts outside the CDR3, the full variable domain is DARVTQTPRHKVTEMGQEVTMRCQPILGHNTVFWYRQTMMQGLELLAYFRNRAPLDDSGMPKDRFSAEMPDATLATLKIQPSEPRDSAVYFCASGLAREGHTDTQYFGPGTRLTVL.